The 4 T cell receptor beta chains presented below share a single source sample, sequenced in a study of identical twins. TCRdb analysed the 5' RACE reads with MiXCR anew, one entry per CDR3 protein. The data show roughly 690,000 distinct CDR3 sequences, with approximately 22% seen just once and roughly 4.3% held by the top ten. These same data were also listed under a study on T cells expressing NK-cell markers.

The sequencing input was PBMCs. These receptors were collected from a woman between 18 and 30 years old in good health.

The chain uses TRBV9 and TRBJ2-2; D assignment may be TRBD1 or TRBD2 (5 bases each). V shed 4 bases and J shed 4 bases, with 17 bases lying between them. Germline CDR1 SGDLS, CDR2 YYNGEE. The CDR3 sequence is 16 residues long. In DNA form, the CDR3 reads TGTGCCAGCAGCCCTTTAAAGGGGAGATTCACCGGGGAGCTGTTTTTT. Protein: CASSPLKGRFTGELFF.

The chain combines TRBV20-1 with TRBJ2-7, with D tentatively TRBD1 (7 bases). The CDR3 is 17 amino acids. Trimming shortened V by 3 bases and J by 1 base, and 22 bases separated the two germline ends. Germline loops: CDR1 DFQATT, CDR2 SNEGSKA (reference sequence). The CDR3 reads CSARYSLGRGASYEQYF. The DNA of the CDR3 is TGCAGTGCTAGGTATTCTCTCGGCAGGGGGGCTTCCTACGAGCAGTACTTC.

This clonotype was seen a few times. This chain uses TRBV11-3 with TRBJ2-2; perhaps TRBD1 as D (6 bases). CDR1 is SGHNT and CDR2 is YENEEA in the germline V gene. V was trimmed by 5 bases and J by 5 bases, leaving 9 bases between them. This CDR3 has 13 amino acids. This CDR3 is CASSGQLTGELFF. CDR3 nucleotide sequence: TGTGCCAGCAGCGGACAGTTGACCGGGGAGCTGTTTTTT.

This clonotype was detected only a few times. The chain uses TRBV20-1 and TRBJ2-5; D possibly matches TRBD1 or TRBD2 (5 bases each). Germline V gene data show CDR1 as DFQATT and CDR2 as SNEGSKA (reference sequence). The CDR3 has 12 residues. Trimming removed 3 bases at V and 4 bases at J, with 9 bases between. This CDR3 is CSARGDGETQYF. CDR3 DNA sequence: TGCAGTGCTAGGGGGGACGGAGAGACCCAGTACTTC.